This paragraph reports one TCR beta chain. The repertoire was sequenced with immunoSEQ multiplex PCR; TCRdb's copy has only in-frame clones and lacks some. The sample holds tens of thousands of clones, 92% seen once. This CDR3 is built from 17 residues. CDR1 is SGHTA, CDR2 FQGNSA, per germline. V shed 1 base, J shed 1 base, and the junction held 8 bases outside the gene matches. The entry originates in a study of technical replicates of blood from four donors. The sample consisted of PBMCs. The chain is built from TRBV7-2 and TRBJ2-5; TRBD2 agrees at 8 bases. The sequence came from a human donor in good health. Some clones in this sample may be carry-over from other donors' samples. The CDR3 loop is CASSLGLSGRPQETQYF. In DNA form, the CDR3 reads TGTGCCAGCAGCTTAGGTTTGAGCGGGAGACCCCAAGAGACCCAGTACTTC. The full variable domain, completed using reference TRBV7-2 and TRBJ2-5, is GAGVSQSPSNKVTEKGKDVELRCDPISGHTALYWYRQSLGQGLEFLIYFQGNSAPDKSGLPSDRFSAERTGGSVSTLTIQRTQQEDSAVYLCASSLGLSGRPQETQYFGPGTRLLVL.